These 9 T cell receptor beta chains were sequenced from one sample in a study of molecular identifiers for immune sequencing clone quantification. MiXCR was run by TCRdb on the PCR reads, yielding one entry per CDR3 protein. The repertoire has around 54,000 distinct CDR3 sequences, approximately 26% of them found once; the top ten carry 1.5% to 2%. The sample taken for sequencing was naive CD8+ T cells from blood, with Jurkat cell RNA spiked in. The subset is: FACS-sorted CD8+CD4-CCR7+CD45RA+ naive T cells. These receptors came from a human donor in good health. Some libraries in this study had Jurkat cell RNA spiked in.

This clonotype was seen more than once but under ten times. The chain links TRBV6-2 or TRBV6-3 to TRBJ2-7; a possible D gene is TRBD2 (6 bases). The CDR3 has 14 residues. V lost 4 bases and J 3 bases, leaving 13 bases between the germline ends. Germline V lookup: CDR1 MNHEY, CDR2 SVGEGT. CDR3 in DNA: TGTGCCAGCAGTTCAGGGCGGGGAGTCTACGAGCAGTACTTC. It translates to CASSSGRGVYEQYF.

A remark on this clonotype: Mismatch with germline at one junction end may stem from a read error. The CDR3 nucleotides read TGTGCCAGCAGCTTAATGGCAAGCTCCTACAATGAGCATTTCTTC. Protein product: CASSLMASSYNEHFF. The chain employs TRBV13 and TRBJ2-1; D is ambiguous. CDR3 length: 15 amino acids. Germline CDR1 and CDR2: PRHDT and FYEKMQ (reference sequence).

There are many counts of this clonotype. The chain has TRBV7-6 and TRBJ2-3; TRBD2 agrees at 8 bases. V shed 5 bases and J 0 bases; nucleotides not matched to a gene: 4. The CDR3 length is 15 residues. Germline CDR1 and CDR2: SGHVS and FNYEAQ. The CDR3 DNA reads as TGTGCCAGCAGCCAACTAGCGGAGAGCACAGATACGCAGTATTTT. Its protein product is CASSQLAESTDTQYF.

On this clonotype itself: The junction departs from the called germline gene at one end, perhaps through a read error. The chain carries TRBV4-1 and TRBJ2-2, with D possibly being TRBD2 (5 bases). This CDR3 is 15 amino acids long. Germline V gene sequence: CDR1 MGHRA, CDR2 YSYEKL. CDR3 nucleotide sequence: TGCGCCAGCAGCCAAGAATGGACGAACACCGGGGAGCTGGGTTTT. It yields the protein CASSQEWTNTGELGF.

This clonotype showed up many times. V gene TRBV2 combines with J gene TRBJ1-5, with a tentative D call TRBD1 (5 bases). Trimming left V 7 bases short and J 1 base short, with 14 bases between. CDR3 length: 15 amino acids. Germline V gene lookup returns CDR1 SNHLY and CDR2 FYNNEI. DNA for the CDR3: TGTGCCAGCACCAACACAGGAGACAGCAATCAGCCCCAGCATTTT. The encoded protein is CASTNTGDSNQPQHF.

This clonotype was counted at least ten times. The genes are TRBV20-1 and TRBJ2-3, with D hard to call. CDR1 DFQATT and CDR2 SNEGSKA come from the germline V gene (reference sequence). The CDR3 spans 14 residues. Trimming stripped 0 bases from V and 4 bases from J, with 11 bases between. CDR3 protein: CSARDRAASDTQYF. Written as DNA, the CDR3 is TGCAGTGCTAGAGATCGCGCGGCCTCAGATACGCAGTATTTT.

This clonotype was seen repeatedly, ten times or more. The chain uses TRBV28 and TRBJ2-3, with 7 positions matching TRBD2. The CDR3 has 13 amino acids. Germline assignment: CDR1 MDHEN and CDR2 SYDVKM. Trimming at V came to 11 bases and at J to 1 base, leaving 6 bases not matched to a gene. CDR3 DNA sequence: TGTGCCTGGGCGGGAGTAGGCACAGATACGCAGTATTTT. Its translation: CAWAGVGTDTQYF.

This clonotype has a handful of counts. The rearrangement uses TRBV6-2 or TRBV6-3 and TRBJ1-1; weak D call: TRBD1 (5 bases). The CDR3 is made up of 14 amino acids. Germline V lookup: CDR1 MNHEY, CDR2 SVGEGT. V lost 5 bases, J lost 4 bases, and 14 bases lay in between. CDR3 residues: CASSLTSGLTEAFF. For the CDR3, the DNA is TGTGCCAGCAGTCTAACTTCGGGACTCACTGAAGCTTTCTTT.

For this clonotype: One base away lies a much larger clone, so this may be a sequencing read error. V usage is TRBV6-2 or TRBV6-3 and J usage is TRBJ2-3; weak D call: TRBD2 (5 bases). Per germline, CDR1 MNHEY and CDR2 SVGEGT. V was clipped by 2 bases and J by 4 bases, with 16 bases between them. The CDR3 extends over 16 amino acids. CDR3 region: CASSYLRGVAADTQYF. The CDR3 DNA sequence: TGTGCCAGCAGTTACCTACGGGGAGTCGCGGCAGATACGCAGTATTTT.